The rows below give T cell receptor beta chains drawn from one sample of a study of T cell changes during pregnancy in multiple sclerosis. The protocol was immunoSEQ multiplex PCR, while the TCRdb copy is restricted to in-frame clones and leaves out a portion. The data contain approximately 65,000 clones, around 90% of them singletons. The starting material was CD4+ T cells from peripheral blood mononuclear cells, obtained in the first trimester of pregnancy. The receptors stem from a female donor with multiple sclerosis, enrolled in a pregnancy study. The CDR3 runs from the conserved cysteine through the conserved F or W. A D gene is named only where the DNA matches it firmly. The size entry is marked missing in some rows and otherwise reads once, few, many or a size class.

j_call cdr3_length v_call clone_size d_call cdr3_aa
TRBJ1-6 16 TRBV11-2 few TRBD1 CASSLLGTANNSPLHF
TRBJ2-5 19 TRBV9 NA TRBD2 CASSGRTLLAGGDYETQYF
TRBJ2-5 12 TRBV6-5 few NA CARGQNQETQYF
TRBJ1-4 17 TRBV18 NA TRBD1 CASSPTRTGQGNEKLFF
TRBJ1-1 13 TRBV5-5 few NA CASQRQGNTEAFF
TRBJ2-7 12 TRBV2 NA NA CASSADYYEQYF
TRBJ2-7 16 TRBV10-3 NA TRBD2 CAISASGGSSSYEQYF
TRBJ2-1 13 TRBV27 NA NA CASSRTGYNEQFF
TRBJ2-3 15 TRBV9 NA NA CASSPKDRPTDTQYF
TRBJ2-2 20 TRBV11-3 NA TRBD2 CASSLDLGLAGGSYTGELFF